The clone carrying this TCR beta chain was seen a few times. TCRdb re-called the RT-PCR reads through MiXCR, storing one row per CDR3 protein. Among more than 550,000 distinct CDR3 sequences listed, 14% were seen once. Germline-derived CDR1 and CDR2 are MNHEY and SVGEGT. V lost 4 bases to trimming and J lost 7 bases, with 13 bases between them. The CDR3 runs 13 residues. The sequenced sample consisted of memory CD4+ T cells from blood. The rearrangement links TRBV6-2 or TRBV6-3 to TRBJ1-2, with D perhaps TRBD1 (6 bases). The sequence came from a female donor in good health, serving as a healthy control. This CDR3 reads CASSWTEAGGYTF. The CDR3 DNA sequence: TGTGCCAGCAGTTGGACAGAAGCGGGTGGCTACACCTTC.